This T cell receptor (beta chain) was identified during a study of early T cells in non-severe SARS-CoV-2 infection. Each CDR3 protein is one row after TCRdb ran MiXCR on the 5' RACE reads. The table has under 45,000 distinct CDR3 sequences, roughly 6.8% seen once. Trimming shortened V by 4 bases and J by 6 bases, and 12 bases separated the two germline ends. This CDR3 is 12 amino acids long. From germline, CDR1 is SQVTM and CDR2 ANQGSEA. This clonotype showed up just a few times. This rearrangement joins TRBV29-1 to TRBJ1-1; possibly TRBD1 for D (6 bases). Sequencing was performed on whole blood, taken at baseline. The receptor was isolated from an adult who was a healthcare worker with PCR-confirmed SARS-CoV-2 infection or an uninfected control (not recorded which). CDR3 protein: CSVGSGASEAFF. DNA for the CDR3: TGCAGCGTTGGTTCGGGGGCGTCTGAAGCTTTCTTT.